These 8 T cell receptor beta chains were sequenced from one sample in a study of cytomegalovirus exposure and HLA in healthy donors (dated by TCRdb to 2016 to 2017). The library relied on the immunoSEQ multiplex PCR assay. For the multiplex PCR, a mixture combining 60 forward primers for TCR Vbeta segments and 13 reverse primers for TCR Jbeta segments was used. As stored in TCRdb, this immuneACCESS dataset retains in-frame rearrangements with V and J assigned. A fraction of the clones does not appear; measured against another copy, unresolved V genes explain less than half of the discrepancy, and the remainder lacks a known reason. This sample is represented by 140,000 to 150,000 clones; approximately 70% of them were singletons. The ten largest clones capture approximately 2% of the sample. Material: PBMCs. The receptors were sampled from a woman aged 60-75 years in good health and CMV-seropositive.

CDR3 in amino acids: CASSLLGRESSYNEQFF. The CDR3 bases are TGTGCCAGCAGTTTATTAGGACGGGAGAGCTCCTACAATGAGCAGTTCTTC. The chain is built from TRBV28 and TRBJ2-1; a possible D gene is TRBD2 (6 bases). Deletions cut 1 base from V and 0 bases from J, with 13 bases between. There are 17 residues in the CDR3. In germline, CDR1 is MDHEN, CDR2 SYDVKM.

This chain joins TRBV2 and TRBJ1-2; 9 nucleotides match TRBD1. Germline CDR1 reads SNHLY; CDR2 reads FYNNEI. V gave up 5 bases and J gave up 6 bases; unmatched junction bases: 10. There are 15 residues in the CDR3. The chain's CDR3 is CASSLALGTGNGYTF. The CDR3 DNA reads as TGTGCCAGCAGTCTCGCTTTGGGGACAGGGAATGGCTACACCTTC.

This chain links TRBV30 with TRBJ2-5, with TRBD2 matching over 9 bases. V lost 4 bases, J lost 3 bases, and 3 bases stayed unmatched. CDR3 size: 13 residues. Per the germline V gene, CDR1 is GTSNPN and CDR2 is SVGIG (reference sequence). CDR3 sequence reads: CAWTSGTKETQYF. CDR3 DNA sequence: TGTGCCTGGACTAGCGGGACGAAAGAGACCCAGTACTTC.

The table lists this clone with a count of one. This chain connects TRBV29-1 to TRBJ2-1; a possible D gene is TRBD1 (6 bases). V lost 5 bases, J lost 4 bases, and 12 bases lay in between. This CDR3 has 13 amino acids. CDR1 SQVTM and CDR2 ANQGSEA come from the germline V gene. The CDR3, as DNA: TGCAGCGTTTCCGGGACACATTACAATGAGCAGTTCTTC. It is translated as CSVSGTHYNEQFF.

The chain carries TRBV7-9 and TRBJ2-5; TRBD1 might be the D (5 bases). This CDR3 spans 13 amino acids. V lost 4 bases and J lost 5, with 11 bases in between. The V gene's germline CDR1 is SEHNR and CDR2 FQNEAQ (reference sequence). DNA for the CDR3: TGTGCCAGCAGCTCTAGGGGCAGGGAGACCCAGTACTTC. The encoded protein is CASSSRGRETQYF. The complete variable domain, with remaining parts taken from reference TRBV7-9 and TRBJ2-5, reads DTGVSQNPRHKITKRGQNVTFRCDPISEHNRLYWYRQTLGQGPEFLTYFQNEAQLEKSRLLSDRFSAERPKGSFSTLEIQRTEQGDSAMYLCASSSRGRETQYFGPGTRLLVL.

This clone was observed a single time. The V and J genes are TRBV5-4 and TRBJ1-1; 10 nucleotides agree with TRBD1. The CDR3 is 15 amino acids. The J segment lost 0 bases and the V segment lost 4 bases, leaving 3 bases of the junction unmatched. The germline CDR1 and CDR2 sequences are SGHNT and YYREEE (reference sequence). CDR3 region: CASSKGQGMNTEAFF. Written as DNA, the CDR3 is TGTGCCAGCAGCAAGGGACAGGGGATGAACACTGAAGCTTTCTTT.

The genes are TRBV30 and TRBJ2-2; D is perhaps TRBD1 (6 bases). This CDR3 has 16 amino acids. In germline, CDR1 is GTSNPN, CDR2 SVGIG (reference sequence). V was clipped by 0 bases and J by 3 bases, with 14 bases between them. The CDR3 sequence is CAWSVPRGKDTGELFF. The CDR3, as DNA: TGTGCCTGGAGTGTACCTAGGGGGAAGGACACCGGGGAGCTGTTTTTT.

The chain combines TRBV25-1 with TRBJ1-2; D is possibly TRBD1 (5 bases). The CDR3 has 15 amino acids. V lost 1 base to trimming and J lost 7 bases, with 16 bases between them. Germline V CDR1 and CDR2: MGHDK, SYGVNS. The CDR3 DNA sequence: TGTGCCAGCAGTGAATCGGCAGGGTTAGCCCTTGGCTACACCTTC. Amino acids: CASSESAGLALGYTF.